Below, 26 T cell receptor beta chains from the same sample are listed, as sequenced in a study of blood T cell repertoires in COVID-19. Measured with immunoSEQ multiplex PCR; TCRdb has only the in-frame clones, and not every one. This table has 80,000 to 95,000 clones, about 76% appearing once. Specimen: peripheral blood. These receptors were obtained from a woman aged 80 or over with acute or convalescent COVID-19.

As DNA, the CDR3 is TGTGCCAGCAGCCGTAGAGGGACAGGGGGCAACTATGGCTACACCTTC. Amino acids: CASSRRGTGGNYGYTF. This chain connects TRBV7-2 to TRBJ1-2; 12 bases agree with TRBD1. V was clipped by 5 bases and J by 2 bases; unmatched bases: 6. The CDR3 loop spans 16 amino acids. Germline assignment: CDR1 SGHTA and CDR2 FQGNSA.

This chain uses TRBV27 with TRBJ2-7, with 8 bases lining up with TRBD1. The V gene end was trimmed by 8 bases and the J gene end by 2 bases; junction bases not matched to a gene: 11. The CDR3 is 15 residues long. Germline CDR1 and CDR2: MNHEY and SMNVEV (reference sequence). The CDR3 DNA sequence: TGTGCCAGCGCCCCCAGACAGGGGATACCCTACGAGCAGTACTTC. Protein: CASAPRQGIPYEQYF.

The chain combines TRBV10-3 with TRBJ2-7, with TRBD2 identical over 7 bases. This CDR3 has 16 residues. Germline-derived CDR1 and CDR2 are ENHRY and SYGVKD. The J segment lost 0 bases and the V segment lost 4 bases, leaving 9 bases of the junction unmatched. The CDR3 region is CAISVSRASGSYEQYF. CDR3 in DNA: TGTGCCATCAGTGTCAGTAGGGCTAGCGGCTCCTACGAGCAGTACTTC.

This clone was recorded once. The chain carries TRBV5-6 and TRBJ2-7; a weak D match, TRBD1 (5 bases). Trimming stripped 2 bases from V and 2 bases from J, with 8 bases between. The CDR3 runs to 13 residues. Germline CDR1 and CDR2: SGHDT and YYEEEE. CDR3 nucleotide sequence: TGTGCCAGCAGCTTTAACAGGCCCTACGAGCAGTACTTC. Its translation: CASSFNRPYEQYF.

The chain employs TRBV5-8 and TRBJ2-3, with 7 bases lining up with TRBD1. The germline CDR1 and CDR2 sequences are SGHTS and YDEGEE. The CDR3 loop spans 16 amino acids. Trimming cost V 1 base and J 4 bases; bases outside gene matches: 9. The CDR3 bases are TGTGCCAGCAGCTTGTGGCAGGGGGAAGTAGCAGATACGCAGTATTTT. Translating it yields CASSLWQGEVADTQYF.

The J gene is TRBJ2-7, the V gene TRBV10-3; 13 positions agree with TRBD2. The CDR3 has 18 residues. The V and J ends lost 4 bases and 6 bases, in that order; junction bases with no gene match: 15. Germline V gene data show CDR1 as ENHRY and CDR2 as SYGVKD. The CDR3 loop is CAISVLGGLAGDFGEQYF. The CDR3 DNA sequence: TGTGCCATCAGTGTTCTCGGTGGACTAGCGGGAGACTTTGGCGAGCAGTACTTC.

The chain uses TRBV30 and TRBJ2-1; 7 nucleotides agree with TRBD1. There are 11 residues in the CDR3. The J segment lost 7 bases and the V segment lost 5 bases, leaving 2 bases of the junction unmatched. Germline values: CDR1 GTSNPN, CDR2 SVGIG (reference sequence). CDR3 amino acids: CAWRQGNEQFF. In nucleotides, the CDR3 is TGTGCCTGGCGACAGGGAAATGAGCAGTTCTTC.

V is TRBV3-1 (or the pseudogene TRBV3-2) and J is TRBJ2-7, with 15 bases that match TRBD2. CDR3 size: 17 residues. J gave up 4 bases and V 3 bases, and 7 bases lay outside the gene matches. Germline assignment: CDR1 LGHDT and CDR2 YNNKEL (reference sequence). CDR3 coding DNA: TGTGCCAGCAGCCAGGGACTAGCGGGGGGCAGGGGGTACGAGCAGTACTTC. Translation gives CASSQGLAGGRGYEQYF.

The chain recombines TRBV7-2 with TRBJ2-1; tentatively, D is TRBD1 (5 bases). This CDR3 is 14 amino acids long. CDR1 is SGHTA and CDR2 is FQGNSA in the germline V gene. With 1 base removed from V and 8 bases from J, the gap between germline ends came to 12 bases. CDR3 nucleotide sequence: TGTGCCAGCAGCTTAGGTAGCAAGGGGTATGAGCAGTTCTTC. Amino acid sequence: CASSLGSKGYEQFF.

The CDR3 region is CAGLVMDGPDEWYEKLFF. The CDR3 coding sequence is TGCGCCGGACTCGTCATGGACGGCCCTGATGAGTGGTATGAAAAACTGTTTTTT. The chain combines TRBV4-1 with TRBJ1-4; no clear D. The CDR3 covers 18 residues. Germline CDR1 is MGHRA and CDR2 is YSYEKL. Trimming removed 11 bases from V and 6 bases from J, with 31 bases in between.

The chain links TRBV3-1 (or the pseudogene TRBV3-2) to TRBJ1-3; no clear D. Germline V CDR1 and CDR2: LGHDT, YNNKEL (reference sequence). Trimming left V 1 base short and J 0 bases short, with 10 bases between. The CDR3 covers 16 residues. The DNA for the CDR3 is TGTGCCAGCAGCCAAGCTCTTGGGCCCTCTGGAAACACCATATATTTT. Encoded protein: CASSQALGPSGNTIYF.

The genes are TRBV4-2 and TRBJ1-5, with 9 bases aligning to TRBD1. The V gene end was trimmed by 0 bases and the J gene end by 3 bases; junction bases not matched to a gene: 3. Germline lookup yields CDR1 LGHNA and CDR2 YNFKEQ. The CDR3 loop spans 16 amino acids. DNA of the CDR3: TGTGCCAGCAGCCAAGAAACAGGGGGCTACAATCAGCCCCAGCATTTT. Residues: CASSQETGGYNQPQHF.

V is TRBV2 and J is TRBJ1-1; D is perhaps TRBD1 (5 bases). The CDR3 sequence is 14 residues long. V lost 6 bases and J 6 bases, leaving 17 bases between the germline ends. Germline V gives CDR1 SNHLY, CDR2 FYNNEI. The CDR3 sequence is CASSGGSRWAEAFF. For the CDR3, the DNA is TGTGCCAGCAGCGGGGGGAGCCGATGGGCTGAAGCTTTCTTT. Complete variable domain (other parts from reference TRBV2 and TRBJ1-1): EPEVTQTPSHQVTQMGQEVILRCVPISNHLYFYWYRQILGQKVEFLVSFYNNEISEKSEIFDDQFSVERPDGSNFTLKIRSTKLEDSAMYFCASSGGSRWAEAFFGQGTRLTVV.

The V gene is TRBV29-1, the J gene TRBJ2-5, with 7 nucleotides matching TRBD1. CDR1 SQVTM and CDR2 ANQGSEA come from the germline V gene. The CDR3 totals 12 residues. V was pared by 6 bases and J by 1 base, with 2 bases of the junction left unmatched. The CDR3 spells CSVDRAQETQYF. CDR3 in DNA: TGCAGCGTCGACAGGGCCCAAGAGACCCAGTACTTC.

The rearrangement uses TRBV4-1 and TRBJ2-1, with 9 bases fitting TRBD1. J gave up 9 bases and V 0 bases, and 9 bases lay outside the gene matches. The CDR3 sequence is 16 residues long. Germline CDR1 MGHRA, CDR2 YSYEKL. The CDR3 DNA sequence: TGCGCCAGCAGCCAAGATCCACAGGGGGCTTTACGTGAGCAGTTCTTC. This encodes CASSQDPQGALREQFF.

Note on this clone: Germline and junction disagree at one end, which may indicate a read error. The chain carries TRBV7-7 and TRBJ2-5; the D is unclear. The germline gives CDR1 SSHAT, CDR2 FNYEAQ (reference sequence). The CDR3 is made up of 14 amino acids. Here the CDR3 reads CASSLLPSTETQYF. The CDR3 DNA reads as TGTGCTAGCAGCCTACTCCCAAGCACTGAGACCCAGTACTTC.

The gene calls are TRBV12-3 or TRBV12-4 and TRBJ2-7, with D possibly matching TRBD2 (6 bases). V dropped 6 bases and J dropped 3 bases, with 9 bases sitting between them. The CDR3 is 12 residues long. This chain's CDR3 is CASRRTNYEQYF. The CDR3 nucleotides read TGTGCCAGCAGACGGACTAACTACGAGCAGTACTTC.

V is TRBV7-3 and J is TRBJ2-1; the match to TRBD2 covers 10 bases. The trim removed 0 bases at V and 7 bases at J, leaving 3 bases unmatched. The CDR3 runs 15 residues. Germline CDR1 SGHTA, CDR2 FQGTGA. In DNA form, the CDR3 reads TGTGCCAGCAGCTTAACGCTAGCGGGAGATAATGAGCAGTTCTTC. This codes for CASSLTLAGDNEQFF.

The genes are TRBV5-1 and TRBJ1-1, with TRBD1 matching over 7 bases. Germline-derived CDR1 and CDR2 are SGHRS and YFSETQ. Trimming cost V 3 bases and J 1 base; bases outside gene matches: 9. This CDR3 region has 16 residues. DNA of the CDR3: TGCGCCAGCAGCTCGGATCCAGGGGGTACGAACACTGAAGCTTTCTTT. The encoded protein is CASSSDPGGTNTEAFF.

The rearrangement links TRBV12-3 or TRBV12-4 to TRBJ2-7, with a tentative D call TRBD1 (6 bases). Trimming removed 5 bases from V and 3 bases from J, with 11 bases in between. This CDR3 comprises 13 residues. This CDR3 is CASSRTASYEQYF. As DNA, the CDR3 is TGTGCCAGCAGTCGGACAGCGAGCTACGAGCAGTACTTC.

This rearrangement joins TRBV24-1 to TRBJ2-3; TRBD2 agrees at 11 bases. The CDR3 spans 15 residues. Germline V gene data show CDR1 as KGHDR and CDR2 as SFDVKD. V was pared by 4 bases and J by 4 bases, with 3 bases of the junction left unmatched. The CDR3 DNA is TGTGCCACCAGTGAGTTAGCGGGAGGGCCAGATACGCAGTATTTT. Its protein is CATSELAGGPDTQYF.

Concerning this clone: A read error may account for a junction end that differs from germline. The rearrangement links TRBV12-3 or TRBV12-4 to TRBJ2-7; 11 nucleotides line up with TRBD1. The CDR3 has 10 amino acids. The DNA of the CDR3 is TGTGCCAGCTCGCCGGGACAGGGGGTCTTC. It is translated as CASSPGQGVF.

The chain uses TRBV28 and TRBJ2-7, with 10 bases identical to TRBD2. Trimming cost V 1 base and J 4 bases; bases outside gene matches: 4. CDR3 length: 15 amino acids. CDR1 is MDHEN and CDR2 is SYDVKM in the germline V gene. This chain's CDR3 is CASSLYTSGKYEQYF. The CDR3 nucleotides are TGTGCCAGCAGTTTATATACTAGCGGGAAATACGAGCAGTACTTC.

The chain carries TRBV6-2 or TRBV6-3 and TRBJ2-7; D gene uncertain. Trimming took off 0 bases at V and 5 bases at J, with 17 bases between the two ends. This CDR3 has 16 residues. In germline, CDR1 is MNHEY, CDR2 SVGEGT. This CDR3 reads CASSYSDWNSVNEQYF. CDR3 bases: TGTGCCAGCAGTTACTCCGACTGGAACTCCGTCAACGAGCAGTACTTC.

The chain is built from TRBV7-8 and TRBJ2-2; D might be TRBD2 (6 bases). V dropped 2 bases and J dropped 3 bases, with 13 bases sitting between them. CDR3 length: 16 residues. CDR1 and CDR2 from the germline V gene are SGHVS and FQNEAQ. The CDR3 loop reads CASSLSPGVDTGELFF. The CDR3 region has the DNA TGTGCCAGCAGCTTAAGTCCGGGAGTCGACACCGGGGAGCTGTTTTTT.

This CDR3 reads CASSVGLGQQNTEAFF. DNA of the CDR3: TGTGCCAGCAGCGTTGGGCTGGGACAGCAGAACACTGAAGCTTTCTTT. The genes are TRBV9 and TRBJ1-1, with 7 bases that match TRBD1. Germline V gene sequence: CDR1 SGDLS, CDR2 YYNGEE. After removal of 2 bases from V and 1 base from J, the junction contained 8 bases not matched to a gene. This CDR3 is built from 16 residues.